This T cell receptor beta chain was captured by sequencing in a study of glioma-infiltrating T cells. V lost 4 bases, J lost 7 bases, and 20 bases lay in between. CDR3 length: 17 residues. From germline, CDR1 is LGHDT and CDR2 YNNKEL (reference sequence). The iRepertoire nested amplicon-rescue multiplex PCR amplified TCR alpha and beta CDR3s from RNA. Using its own MiXCR run on the multiplex PCR reads, TCRdb lists one record per CDR3 protein. The sample holds 170,000 or so distinct CDR3 sequences; approximately 40% are singletons and the top ten take roughly 5.2%. The V call is TRBV3-1, the J call TRBJ2-6, with no clear D. Sequencing was performed on glioma tissue, nonneoplastic brain tissue, or PBMCs (not recorded which). The receptor's source is a human donor with low-grade glioma or glioblastoma, undergoing nonglioma brain surgery, or in good health (not recorded which). The CDR3 DNA reads TGTGCCAGCAGCCCCCCCTCCGTCTCTTGGGTTGCCAACGTCCTGACTTTC. This gives the protein CASSPPSVSWVANVLTF.